This TCR beta chain was found in a study of blood T cells in healthy people across ages. Drawing of peripheral blood yielded ten milliliters from each donor. Per individual sample, total RNA of at least 6 micrograms was extracted. Study conclusions and caveats: A greater number of naive CD4+ cells and higher diversity distinguished long-lived donors from aged donors. No one knew whether donors had CMV, which possibly confounded expanded clonotype changes.

The CDR3 is 16 residues long. V was pared by 6 bases and J by 5 bases, with 5 bases of the junction left unmatched. This clonotype has only a few counts. Its antigen is unidentified. PCR was performed a second time for about 7 to 12 cycles using a sample-barcoded 5' primer and a J-beta primer mix. TCRdb re-called the 5' RACE reads through MiXCR, storing one row per CDR3 protein. The data contain roughly 720,000 distinct CDR3 sequences, around half of them singletons. V is TRBV12-3 or TRBV12-4 and J is TRBJ2-2; 14 nucleotides line up with TRBD2. This receptor was identified in an elderly man in good health. Source material: blood. The CDR3 DNA follows: TGTGCCAGCAGGCTAGGACTAGCGGGAGGAACCGGGGAGCTGTTTTTT. Protein sequence: CASRLGLAGGTGELFF.